A single sample gave rise to the 30 T cell receptor beta chains below, sequenced in a study of blood T cell repertoires in COVID-19. The table came from immunoSEQ multiplex PCR; TCRdb's copy has only in-frame clones and leaves some out. Of 200,000 to 250,000 clones listed, 82% are singletons. The specimen sequenced was peripheral blood. The receptors were gathered from a middle-aged woman with acute or convalescent COVID-19.

This clone was recorded once. This chain connects TRBV5-6 to TRBJ1-1, with 9 nucleotides matching TRBD1. With V trimmed by 2 bases and J by 5 bases, 7 bases remained unmatched. This CDR3 is built from 15 residues. Germline assignment: CDR1 SGHDT and CDR2 YYEEEE. The CDR3 region has the DNA TGTGCCAGCAGCTTCTTCGACAGGGGGGAGACTGAAGCTTTCTTT. Residues: CASSFFDRGETEAFF.

This clone was counted a single time. The chain has TRBV5-1 and TRBJ1-2, with D tentatively TRBD1 (6 bases). There are 15 residues in the CDR3. CDR1 and CDR2 from the germline V gene are SGHRS and YFSETQ. V was trimmed by 0 bases and J by 8 bases, leaving 17 bases between them. The CDR3 DNA is TGCGCCAGCAGCTTGGAACAGGGAAGTTTAAGGGGCTACACCTTC. Translated: CASSLEQGSLRGYTF.

The genes are TRBV6-2 or TRBV6-3 and TRBJ1-1; tentative D call: TRBD1 (6 bases). There are 16 residues in the CDR3. V lost 2 bases and J 1 base, leaving 14 bases between the germline ends. Germline loops: CDR1 MNHEY, CDR2 SVGEGT. CDR3 sequence: CASSYLQGRKNTEAFF. For the CDR3, the DNA is TGTGCCAGCAGTTACCTACAGGGAAGAAAGAACACTGAAGCTTTCTTT.

Only one count was recorded for this clone. This chain links TRBV9 with TRBJ2-3, with 9 bases that match TRBD2. This CDR3 has 14 residues. Trimming took 3 bases from V and 6 from J; bases not matched to a gene: 5. Germline CDR1 is SGDLS and CDR2 is YYNGEE. The CDR3 DNA follows: TGTGCCAGCAGCGAGACTAGCGGTCGGGATACGCAGTATTTT. It translates to CASSETSGRDTQYF.

The chain links TRBV24-1 to TRBJ1-2; D remains ambiguous. This CDR3 has 14 amino acids. Germline V CDR1 and CDR2: KGHDR, SFDVKD. V was trimmed by 3 bases and J by 4 bases, leaving 11 bases between them. CDR3 region: CATSDNGRLYGYTF. CDR3 coding DNA: TGTGCCACCAGTGATAACGGCAGACTCTATGGCTACACCTTC.

The J gene is TRBJ2-7, the V gene TRBV11-2; D gene uncertain. In germline, CDR1 is SGHAT, CDR2 FQNNGV. The CDR3 is 12 residues long. Between the trimmed V and J ends, which lost 5 bases and 4 bases, there was a span of 9 bases. The CDR3 reads CASSRSGYEQYF. For the CDR3, the DNA is TGTGCCAGCAGCCGTAGTGGTTACGAGCAGTACTTC.

About this clone itself: One junction end does not reproduce the germline sequence, and a read error may be involved. J is TRBJ2-2 and V is TRBV7-9; 8 bases agree with TRBD2. This CDR3 has 16 amino acids. Germline loops: CDR1 SEHNR, CDR2 FQNEAQ (reference sequence). CDR3 sequence: CASSVAGLSDTGELFF. Written as DNA, the CDR3 is TGTGCCAGCAGCGTAGCGGGACTTAGCGACACCGGGGAGCTGTTTTTT.

This chain links TRBV12-3 or TRBV12-4 with TRBJ2-1; D might be TRBD2 (6 bases). Trimming took 3 bases from V and 3 from J, leaving 6 bases between them. This CDR3 is built from 13 residues. Written as DNA, the CDR3 is TGTGCCAGCAGTTTGGACTACTACAATGAGCAGTTCTTC. Residues: CASSLDYYNEQFF.

The chain links TRBV5-4 to TRBJ2-1; D is perhaps TRBD2 (6 bases). CDR1 is SGHNT and CDR2 is YYREEE in the germline V gene (reference sequence). This CDR3 has 16 amino acids. Trimming removed 4 bases from V and 2 bases from J, with 16 bases in between. DNA for the CDR3: TGTGCCAGCAGCCGAAAACTTAGCGGAGCCTACAATGAGCAGTTCTTC. Protein: CASSRKLSGAYNEQFF.

The chain recombines TRBV4-3 with TRBJ2-7; 8 nucleotides agree with TRBD2. V shed 0 bases and J 1 base; nucleotides not matched to a gene: 11. CDR1 and CDR2 from the germline V gene are LGHNA and YSLEER. The CDR3 contains 18 residues. The CDR3 DNA reads TGCGCCAGCAGCCAAGATCTCTCCAGCGGGAGCCTATCCTACGAGCAGTACTTC. Its translation: CASSQDLSSGSLSYEQYF.

Notes on this clone: Other nucleotide sequences from this sample produce the same CDR3. The chain is built from TRBV29-1 and TRBJ1-1; no firm D call. CDR1 is SQVTM, CDR2 ANQGSEA, per germline. Trimming left V 1 base short and J 2 bases short, with 8 bases between. This CDR3 has 13 residues. The CDR3 here is CSVEASGNTEAFF. CDR3 DNA sequence: TGCAGCGTTGAAGCCTCAGGAAACACTGAAGCTTTCTTT. Filled out from reference TRBV29-1 and TRBJ1-1, the complete variable domain reads SAVISQKPSRDICQRGTSLTIQCQVDSQVTMMFWYRQQPGQSLTLIATANQGSEATYESGFVIDKFPISRPNLTFSTLTVSNMSPEDSSIYLCSVEASGNTEAFFGQGTRLTVV.

This chain connects TRBV29-1 to TRBJ2-1; TRBD2 matches 9 bases. V lost 6 bases to trimming and J lost 6 bases; unmatched junction nucleotides: 9. The CDR3 covers 14 residues. Germline V gene lookup returns CDR1 SQVTM and CDR2 ANQGSEA. The CDR3 protein is CSVSKGGRANEQFF. DNA of the CDR3: TGCAGCGTCTCCAAGGGCGGGAGGGCCAATGAGCAGTTCTTC.

The chain has TRBV9 and TRBJ2-2; 7 bases are a match to TRBD1. The CDR3 totals 13 residues. CDR1 is SGDLS and CDR2 is YYNGEE in the germline V gene. V gave up 3 bases and J gave up 5 bases; unmatched junction bases: 1. CDR3 coding DNA: TGTGCCAGCAGCGCCAGGGGGACCGGGGAGCTGTTTTTT. Its translation is CASSARGTGELFF.

The rearrangement links TRBV6-2 or TRBV6-3 to TRBJ2-6; D remains unclear. Trimming cost V 6 bases and J 0 bases, with 9 bases left between them. The germline gives CDR1 MNHEY, CDR2 SVGEGT. The CDR3 runs to 15 residues. CDR3 DNA: TGTGCCAGCAGCCCCAGTGGCTCTGGGGCCAACGTCCTGACTTTC. Translated, it gives CASSPSGSGANVLTF.

This clone was observed a single time. The chain links TRBV2 to TRBJ1-4; the match to TRBD1 covers 8 bases. Trimming removed 8 bases from V and 8 bases from J; junction bases left unmatched: 10. Germline CDR1 and CDR2: SNHLY and FYNNEI. The CDR3 loop spans 14 amino acids. CDR3 in amino acids: CASGRQGSSEKLFF. Written as DNA, the CDR3 is TGTGCCAGCGGAAGACAGGGGTCAAGCGAAAAACTGTTTTTT.

The chain employs TRBV5-4 and TRBJ1-1; D is ambiguous. V lost 2 bases to trimming and J lost 1 base, with 9 bases between them. The CDR3 totals 14 residues. Germline CDR1 is SGHNT and CDR2 is YYREEE (reference sequence). DNA of the CDR3: TGTGCCAGCAGCTTCGGTCCAGGGAACACTGAAGCTTTCTTT. It is translated as CASSFGPGNTEAFF.

Only one count was recorded for this clone. The rearrangement links TRBV3-1 (or the pseudogene TRBV3-2) to TRBJ2-7; D may be TRBD1 (6 bases). The V gene lost 8 bases and the J gene lost 4 bases, with 6 bases spanning the gap. From germline, CDR1 is LGHDT and CDR2 YNNKEL (reference sequence). CDR3 length equals 10 residues. The CDR3 loop is CASGTYEQYF. The CDR3 region has the DNA TGTGCCAGCGGGACATACGAGCAGTACTTC.

This sequence joins TRBV5-1 and TRBJ1-4, with TRBD1 matching 9 bases. Trimming cost V 0 bases and J 8 bases; bases outside gene matches: 11. The CDR3 contains 17 residues. The V gene's germline CDR1 is SGHRS and CDR2 YFSETQ. CDR3 region: CASSLDTLDRGREKLFF. In DNA, the CDR3 is TGCGCCAGCAGCTTGGATACTTTGGACAGGGGTCGGGAAAAACTGTTTTTT.

This chain joins TRBV7-6 and TRBJ2-1; TRBD1 is a possible D gene (8 bases). Germline assignment: CDR1 SGHVS and CDR2 FNYEAQ. CDR3 length equals 15 residues. V was shortened by 2 bases and J by 9 bases, with 17 bases between the two germline ends. CDR3 nucleotides: TGTGCCAGCAGCTTAAGAAACAGGGGGGGGGCTGAGCAGTTCTTC. Its translation is CASSLRNRGGAEQFF.

The rearrangement joins TRBV10-2 to TRBJ2-1, with D possibly TRBD1 on 8 matching bases. Germline CDR1 is WSHSY and CDR2 is SAAADI. The CDR3 is 15 residues long. V was trimmed by 6 bases and J by 6 bases, leaving 18 bases between them. The CDR3 DNA is TGCGCCAGCAGCAGGGGGCTAGCGGAAGTCAATGAGCAGTTCTTC. Translation: CASSRGLAEVNEQFF.

V gene TRBV14 combines with J gene TRBJ1-6; TRBD1 might be the D (6 bases). The V end lost 1 base, the J end lost 7 bases, and 11 bases lay between the germline ends. The CDR3 covers 15 residues. CDR1 and CDR2 from the germline V gene are SGHDN and FVKESK. As DNA, the CDR3 is TGTGCCAGCAGCCAAGTAGGGGGGGCAAATTCACCCCTCCACTTT. Its translation is CASSQVGGANSPLHF.

The genes are TRBV19 and TRBJ1-2; possibly TRBD1 for D (5 bases). V dropped 6 bases and J dropped 7 bases, with 15 bases sitting between them. From germline, CDR1 is LNHDA and CDR2 SQIVND (reference sequence). The length of the CDR3 is 13 residues. CDR3 amino acids: CASRGQGGGGYTF. Here the CDR3 DNA reads TGTGCCAGTAGGGGGCAGGGTGGTGGTGGCTACACCTTC.

The rearrangement joins TRBV27 to TRBJ2-2; D may be TRBD1 (6 bases). This CDR3 region has 13 residues. The germline V and J ends were trimmed by 4 bases and 7 bases, with 10 bases remaining between them. Germline CDR1 reads MNHEY; CDR2 reads SMNVEV (reference sequence). The CDR3 here is CASSSWDIGELFF. CDR3 in DNA: TGTGCCAGCAGTTCATGGGACATCGGGGAGCTGTTTTTT.

The rearrangement links TRBV5-6 to TRBJ2-7, with D perhaps matching TRBD1 (5 bases). From germline, CDR1 is SGHDT and CDR2 YYEEEE. Trimming stripped 1 base from V and 7 bases from J, with 15 bases between. There are 14 residues in the CDR3. The CDR3 loop reads CASSLWGPAREQYF. DNA of the CDR3: TGTGCCAGCAGCTTGTGGGGCCCGGCTAGAGAGCAGTACTTC.

The CDR3 loop reads CASSHQGTGEKLFF. The CDR3 nucleotides are TGCGCCAGCAGTCACCAGGGGACGGGGGAAAAACTGTTTTTT. This chain uses TRBV23-1 with TRBJ1-4; perhaps TRBD1 as D (6 bases). TRBV23-1 is filed as an ORF, its function uncertain. With 3 bases removed from V and 8 bases from J, the gap between germline ends came to 13 bases. The CDR3 is made up of 14 amino acids.

This rearrangement joins TRBV4-3 to TRBJ2-7, with TRBD1 identical over 10 bases. The J segment lost 5 bases and the V segment lost 2 bases, leaving 6 bases of the junction unmatched. Germline loops: CDR1 LGHNA, CDR2 YSLEER. This CDR3 has 15 residues. The CDR3 here is CASSQTLGQGDEQYF. The CDR3 DNA reads as TGCGCCAGCAGCCAAACCCTCGGACAGGGGGACGAGCAGTACTTC.

The rearrangement uses TRBV5-1 and TRBJ1-1; D gene ambiguous. Germline CDR1 is SGHRS and CDR2 is YFSETQ. Deletions cut 7 bases from V and 1 base from J, with 14 bases between. The CDR3 loop spans 14 amino acids. The CDR3 nucleotides are TGCGCCAGCCGTAGAGGGTCTTGGAACACTGAAGCTTTCTTT. It is translated as CASRRGSWNTEAFF.

The chain carries TRBV27 and TRBJ2-7; the match to TRBD1 covers 8 bases. CDR3 size: 15 residues. The V gene's germline CDR1 is MNHEY and CDR2 SMNVEV (reference sequence). V was pared by 3 bases and J by 4 bases, with 8 bases of the junction left unmatched. CDR3 DNA sequence: TGTGCCAGCAGTTTGCACAGGGGGGTGTGGTACGAGCAGTACTTC. Its protein is CASSLHRGVWYEQYF.

The chain carries TRBV18 and TRBJ1-2; D possibly corresponds to TRBD1 (5 bases). V was pared by 2 bases and J by 5 bases, with 9 bases between. The CDR3 covers 13 residues. Germline assignment: CDR1 KGHSH and CDR2 LQKENI. The CDR3 bases are TGTGCCAGCTCACCAGTGGGGCCGTATGGCTACACCTTC. Translated: CASSPVGPYGYTF.

The chain employs TRBV5-1 and TRBJ2-7; a weak D match, TRBD1 (6 bases). V dropped 4 bases and J dropped 5 bases, with 16 bases sitting between them. Looked up from germline, CDR1 is SGHRS and CDR2 is YFSETQ. The CDR3 consists of 14 residues. DNA of the CDR3: TGCGCCAGCAGCGTAGGACAGCTCGGCAACGAGCAGTACTTC. Residues: CASSVGQLGNEQYF.